The present entry profiles one TCR beta chain with its context. This clone has only a few counts. Its recognized antigen is unknown. There are no base qualities to consult, and no much larger clone falls within one base. Collaborating institutions collected whole blood in K2EDTA tubes following their own protocols. For TCRbeta analysis, collaborators shipped samples in one of three forms: frozen whole blood, isolated PBMCs, or DNA extracted from either of those sample types. The CDR3 measures 15 amino acids from cysteine to phenylalanine. The read is trimmed to its CDR3 DNA, 45 bases read in frame from base 1. V lost 7 bases and J lost 6 bases, and the count of bases not matched to a germline gene is 9. CDR1 SGHTA and CDR2 FQGNSA were looked up in the germline V gene. The sample belongs to a study of blood T cell repertoires in COVID-19 (dated by TCRdb to 2018 to 2021). Broadly, across the study: Samples from collaborators originated in the United States, Italy and Spain and spanned both the acute and convalescent phases of COVID-19. The repertoires were released in a freely available public database intended as a resource for research on the immune response to SARS-CoV-2. The material from the prospective study consisted of cDNA or gDNA derived from T cells, B-cell-depleted T cells, or PBMCs. The samples were drawn from the first 160 participants of the ongoing ImmuneRACE study and from 1,200 or so subjects provided by 6 global collaborators. The sample metadata nearly always contained a de-identified subject ID, COVID-19 status, age in years and sex. Deeply sampled blood TCRbeta repertoires from subjects exposed to, actively infected with, or recovered from COVID-19 were included in the dataset. Where available, HLA class I and class II types were obtained from metadata supplied by the sample provider rather than from assay-based typing.

Results and caveats for the whole study, not just this receptor: The quantity of clinical and demographic metadata differed by source and by participant and was supplied without curation.

The immunoSEQ Assay, a bias-controlled multiplex PCR, was used to amplify TCRbeta CDR3 regions from genomic DNA. Regarding the original processing steps: Nucleated cell counts per sample were estimated from amplification of reference gene primers within the assay. To quantify the absolute abundance of each unique TCRbeta CDR3 rearrangement, sequence reads were collapsed and filtered. Productive Simpson clonality was computed per sample as the square root of Simpson's diversity index over productive rearrangements. TCRdb took this table from immuneACCESS and kept in-frame rearrangements with V and J called. Such tables lack part of the clones; where checked against another copy, unresolved V genes explain under half of the gap, and the rest is unexplained. Clone size and V and J calls were adopted from that table, with D and trimming inferred from the DNA. This sample holds about 150,000 clones; about 77% were observed only once. The ten biggest clones cover approximately 15% of the sample.

The sequencing input was peripheral blood. Recombination connected TRBV7-2 to TRBJ1-2; 12 bases in the junction line up with TRBD1. This sequence originates from an elderly woman with acute or convalescent COVID-19. The bases read TGTGCCAGCACCTCACCCGGGACAGGGGGCAATGGCTACACCTTC. It encodes CASTSPGTGGNGYTF.